A single sample is the source of the 11 T cell receptor beta chains below, sequenced in a study of response to subunit inactivated influenza vaccine listed by TCRdb under 2018. Libraries were made using RT-PCR. The run used an Illumina HiSeq 2500. TCRdb reanalyzed the raw reads on its own, using fastp at Q25 for trimming and MiXCR for clone calling, and kept in-frame beta chains. For every CDR3 protein sequence, its rows merge into one entry that carries the most common genes and DNA. The sample data list hundreds of thousands of distinct CDR3 sequences, and about 15% of these were observed just once. The leading ten clones occupy around 7.3% of the sample. The sample here was PBMCs from blood, taken 14 to 15 days before vaccination. These receptors originate from a man aged 50 to 59 who received an inactivated influenza vaccine. Donor details come from another sample of the same person, matched by shared clones.

This clonotype came up a few times. The chain's CDR3 is CAIREKRGGPNTGELFF. DNA of the CDR3: TGTGCCATCAGAGAGAAACGCGGGGGACCAAACACCGGGGAGCTGTTTTTT. The V gene is TRBV10-3, the J gene TRBJ2-2; 7 positions agree with TRBD2. The CDR3 is 17 amino acids. Trimming took 6 bases from V and 2 from J; bases not matched to a gene: 12. Germline values: CDR1 ENHRY, CDR2 SYGVKD.

The rearrangement links TRBV20-1 to TRBJ2-1, with D possibly matching TRBD2 (7 bases). This CDR3 region has 15 residues. Trimming took 5 bases from V and 2 from J, leaving 16 bases between them. In germline, CDR1 is DFQATT, CDR2 SNEGSKA (reference sequence). As DNA, the CDR3 is TGCAGTGCTGGTCTAGGGGGGGCAACCTACAATGAGCAGTTCTTC. It translates to CSAGLGGATYNEQFF.

The V gene is TRBV3-1, the J gene TRBJ1-1, with D possibly matching TRBD1 (6 bases). Trimming took 1 base from V and 5 from J, leaving 11 bases between them. Germline assignment: CDR1 LGHDT and CDR2 YNNKEL (reference sequence). This CDR3 comprises 14 residues. The CDR3 loop reads CASSQAGGRTEAFF. DNA of the CDR3: TGTGCCAGCAGCCAAGCGGGGGGGCGAACTGAAGCTTTCTTT.

This chain connects TRBV5-1 to TRBJ1-1, with D perhaps TRBD1 (5 bases). Trimming removed 4 bases at V and 3 bases at J, with 16 bases between. CDR3 size: 15 residues. Germline lookup yields CDR1 SGHRS and CDR2 YFSETQ. The chain's CDR3 is CASSPQGSRDTEAFF. The CDR3 DNA reads as TGCGCCAGCAGCCCCCAGGGATCTCGGGACACTGAAGCTTTCTTT. Full variable domain (outside the CDR3, taken from reference TRBV5-1 and TRBJ1-1): KAGVTQTPRYLIKTRGQQVTLSCSPISGHRSVSWYQQTPGQGLQFLFEYFSETQRNKGNFPGRFSGRQFSNSRSEMNVSTLELGDSALYLCASSPQGSRDTEAFFGQGTRLTVV.

This clonotype was seen more than once but under ten times. V usage is TRBV5-1 and J usage is TRBJ2-1; D gene ambiguous. Per germline, CDR1 SGHRS and CDR2 YFSETQ. Trimming removed 4 bases at V and 7 bases at J, with 6 bases between. CDR3 length: 11 amino acids. CDR3 DNA sequence: TGCGCCAGCAGCAAAGGGAATGAGCAGTTCTTC. Its translation is CASSKGNEQFF.

This clonotype has a handful of counts. The J gene is TRBJ2-5, the V gene TRBV2; D not certain. This CDR3 has 13 amino acids. Trimming left V 4 bases short and J 3 bases short, with 9 bases between. The germline gives CDR1 SNHLY, CDR2 FYNNEI. The CDR3 DNA sequence: TGTGCCAGCAGTGTTGCGGTCGAAGAGACCCAGTACTTC. This codes for CASSVAVEETQYF. Supplemented by reference TRBV2 and TRBJ2-5, the full variable domain reads EPEVTQTPSHQVTQMGQEVILRCVPISNHLYFYWYRQILGQKVEFLVSFYNNEISEKSEIFDDQFSVERPDGSNFTLKIRSTKLEDSAMYFCASSVAVEETQYFGPGTRLLVL.

This clonotype was observed a few times. V gene TRBV10-3 combines with J gene TRBJ2-1; TRBD2 agrees at 11 bases. Germline-derived CDR1 and CDR2 are ENHRY and SYGVKD. The trim removed 5 bases at V and 5 bases at J, leaving 5 bases unmatched. The CDR3 is 15 amino acids. CDR3 DNA: TGTGCCATCAGTCCGACTAGCGGGGCGAACAATGAGCAGTTCTTC. This codes for CAISPTSGANNEQFF.

The rearrangement links TRBV4-3 to TRBJ1-6; D is possibly TRBD1 (6 bases). From germline, CDR1 is LGHNA and CDR2 YSLEER. Between the trimmed V and J ends, which lost 5 bases and 10 bases, there was a span of 15 bases. This CDR3 region has 14 residues. The CDR3 DNA reads TGCGCCAGCAGCGCCCGCTGGGGGCACTCACCCCTCCACTTT. Translation: CASSARWGHSPLHF.

This clonotype was counted only a few times. The genes are TRBV12-3 or TRBV12-4 and TRBJ2-1, with 10 positions matching TRBD1. This CDR3 comprises 16 residues. V shed 4 bases, J shed 7 bases, and the junction held 10 bases outside the gene matches. This CDR3 reads CASSSHYPGQGNEQFF. Here the CDR3 DNA reads TGTGCCAGCAGTTCTCATTATCCGGGACAGGGGAATGAGCAGTTCTTC.

This sequence joins TRBV5-1 and TRBJ2-5; D may be TRBD1 or TRBD2 (5 bases each). With 8 bases removed from V and 5 bases from J, the gap between germline ends came to 16 bases. Germline loops: CDR1 SGHRS, CDR2 YFSETQ. The CDR3 has 13 residues. The DNA of the CDR3 is TGCGCCAGTAAACGGGGCAACGGGGAGACCCAGTACTTC. It translates to CASKRGNGETQYF.

This clonotype has at least ten counts. V is TRBV12-3 or TRBV12-4 and J is TRBJ2-2; 7 bases align to TRBD2. J was trimmed by 6 bases and V by 3 bases; bases with no gene match: 1. This CDR3 spans 13 amino acids. In DNA, the CDR3 is TGTGCCAGCAGTTTCCGGGGGGCCGGGGAGCTGTTTTTT. Residues: CASSFRGAGELFF.